The next 23 T cell receptor beta chains were all read from a single sample in a study of PD-1 blockade in classical Hodgkin lymphoma. The protocol was immunoSEQ multiplex PCR, while the TCRdb copy is restricted to in-frame clones and leaves out a portion. The top ten clones hold about an eighth of a sample with 28,000 or so clones, around two thirds of them seen once. Autologous stem cell transplantation was followed by relapse in every patient, and brentuximab vedotin exposure varied. The sample in question was peripheral blood mononuclear cells (PBMCs), obtained before the second cycle of nivolumab. Receptor source: a human donor with classical Hodgkin lymphoma.

A few counts support this clone. J is TRBJ1-5 and V is TRBV5-1, with unresolved D. CDR3 size: 15 residues. V was clipped by 0 bases and J by 8 bases, with 15 bases between them. Germline V gene data show CDR1 as SGHRS and CDR2 as YFSETQ. The CDR3 reads CASSLGPTGGKPQHF. The DNA of the CDR3 is TGCGCCAGCAGCTTGGGGCCCACGGGCGGGAAGCCCCAGCATTTT.

This clone was observed a few times. V is TRBV10-1 and J is TRBJ1-1; a possible D gene is TRBD1 (6 bases). The CDR3 is made up of 13 amino acids. Trimming took off 3 bases at V and 5 bases at J, with 10 bases between the two ends. Germline V gene sequence: CDR1 WNHNN, CDR2 SYGVQD (reference sequence). The CDR3 bases are TGCGCCAGCAGTGAAAGCAGGGGAACTGAAGCTTTCTTT. Translated, it gives CASSESRGTEAFF.

This CDR3 reads CASSRPGQGVDTQYF. CDR3 coding DNA: TGTGCCAGCAGCCGACCGGGACAGGGGGTCGATACGCAGTATTTT. The chain has TRBV9 and TRBJ2-3; 11 bases line up with TRBD1. From germline, CDR1 is SGDLS and CDR2 YYNGEE. The length of the CDR3 is 15 residues. Trimming took 4 bases from V and 6 from J; bases not matched to a gene: 7.

Here the CDR3 DNA reads TGCGCCAGCAGCTTGGCACCACAAGAGACCCAGTACTTC. Translating gives CASSLAPQETQYF. The V gene is TRBV5-1, the J gene TRBJ2-5; no reliable D call. The germline gives CDR1 SGHRS, CDR2 YFSETQ. The V end was cut by 0 bases, the J end by 2 bases, with 5 bases between. The CDR3 consists of 13 residues.

The chain links TRBV23-1 to TRBJ1-5; perhaps TRBD1 as D (5 bases). TRBV23-1 is sorted into the ORF group, with uncertain function. The CDR3 consists of 10 residues. The V end lost 6 bases, the J end lost 13 bases, and 10 bases lay between the germline ends. CDR3: CASRDSRQHF. The CDR3, as DNA: TGCGCCAGCAGAGACAGTCGGCAGCATTTT.

J is TRBJ2-3 and V is TRBV5-1; TRBD2 matches at 15 bases. Per the germline V gene, CDR1 is SGHRS and CDR2 is YFSETQ. Losses at the gene ends were 0 bases for V and 14 bases for J; bases not matched to a gene: 4. CDR3 length equals 14 residues. CDR3 coding DNA: TGCGCCAGCAGCTTGGGGGGGACTAGCGGGAGGCCGTATTTT. Its protein is CASSLGGTSGRPYF.

This clone was found a few times. CDR3 residues: CASSLNGDSNQPQHF. CDR3 DNA: TGTGCCAGCAGTTTAAATGGGGACAGCAATCAGCCCCAGCATTTT. The chain is built from TRBV28 and TRBJ1-5; D perhaps matches TRBD1 (5 bases). Trimming shortened V by 2 bases and J by 1 base, and 9 bases separated the two germline ends. CDR1 is MDHEN, CDR2 SYDVKM, per germline. This CDR3 comprises 15 residues.

A single count supports this clone. The gene calls are TRBV4-3 and TRBJ2-7, with D perhaps assigned TRBD1 or TRBD2 (5 bases each). Looked up from germline, CDR1 is LGHNA and CDR2 is YSLEER. V lost 4 bases and J lost 0, with 10 bases in between. The CDR3 is 14 residues long. The CDR3 coding sequence is TGCGCCAGCAGCCGTGACGGGACCTCCTACGAGCAGTACTTC. This codes for CASSRDGTSYEQYF.

The J gene is TRBJ2-7, the V gene TRBV6-5, with D perhaps matching TRBD1 (5 bases). The CDR3 has 14 residues. In germline, CDR1 is MNHEY, CDR2 SVGAGI. Trimming took off 4 bases at V and 2 bases at J, with 12 bases between the two ends. The CDR3 region is CASSSQGGTYEQYF. CDR3 nucleotide sequence: TGTGCCAGCAGTTCCCAGGGTGGTACCTACGAGCAGTACTTC.

The chain employs TRBV7-3 and TRBJ2-2; 8 bases match TRBD2. CDR1 is SGHTA, CDR2 FQGTGA, per germline. CDR3 length equals 15 residues. V gave up 3 bases and J gave up 0 bases; unmatched junction bases: 0. The CDR3 is CASSLGLANTGELFF. The CDR3 DNA is TGTGCCAGCAGCTTGGGACTAGCGAACACCGGGGAGCTGTTTTTT.

V is TRBV5-1 and J is TRBJ1-3; no clear D. The CDR3 contains 14 residues. V was cut by 5 bases and J by 0 bases, with 9 bases left in between. Germline CDR1 and CDR2: SGHRS and YFSETQ. The CDR3, as DNA: TGCGCCAGCAGGTCGACGGACTCTGGAAACACCATATATTTT. It specifies CASRSTDSGNTIYF.

The CDR3 coding sequence is TGTGCCAGCAGTTCTCATAAAGGGAGACAGCCCCAGCATTTT. It is translated as CASSSHKGRQPQHF. The chain is built from TRBV28 and TRBJ1-5; no clear D gene. Looked up from germline, CDR1 is MDHEN and CDR2 is SYDVKM. Trimming cost V 4 bases and J 7 bases, with 14 bases left between them. The CDR3 is 14 residues long.

The chain employs TRBV9 and TRBJ2-1, with TRBD2 identical over 10 bases. CDR3 size: 19 residues. The junction had 15 bases not matched to a gene; V was cut back by 0 bases and J by 6 bases. From germline, CDR1 is SGDLS and CDR2 YYNGEE. DNA of the CDR3: TGTGCCAGCAGCGTAGAGGGACTAGCGCCCCCAGGATGGGGCAATGAGCAGTTCTTC. This codes for CASSVEGLAPPGWGNEQFF.

This clone was detected only a few times. This same CDR3 is encoded by further DNA sequences in the sample. This sequence joins TRBV6-5 and TRBJ2-7, with D uncertain. Trimming left V 0 bases short and J 4 bases short, with 7 bases between. The CDR3 length is 13 residues. Germline V gene data show CDR1 as MNHEY and CDR2 as SVGAGI. The CDR3 here is CASSYSDRYEQYF. CDR3 sequence (DNA): TGTGCCAGCAGTTACTCGGATCGGTACGAGCAGTACTTC.

The chain combines TRBV19 with TRBJ2-7, with TRBD1 identical over 10 bases. The length of the CDR3 is 14 residues. Looked up from germline, CDR1 is LNHDA and CDR2 is SQIVND (reference sequence). Germline trimming cut 5 bases from V and 3 bases from J; bases unmatched to any gene: 4. The CDR3, as DNA: TGTGCCAGTAGTTTCGGACAGGGGGGCTACGAGCAGTACTTC. As protein: CASSFGQGGYEQYF.

CDR3 residues: CASTRGRGADTQYF. The CDR3 DNA is TGTGCCAGCACCCGCGGGAGAGGGGCAGATACGCAGTATTTT. The genes are TRBV5-6 and TRBJ2-3; 7 positions agree with TRBD2. Germline V gene lookup returns CDR1 SGHDT and CDR2 YYEEEE. Losses at the gene ends were 6 bases for V and 4 bases for J; bases not matched to a gene: 8. The length of the CDR3 is 14 residues. Together with reference TRBV5-6 and TRBJ2-3, the CDR3 gives the full variable domain: DAGVTQSPTHLIKTRGQQVTLRCSPKSGHDTVSWYQQALGQGPQFIFQYYEEEERQRGNFPDRFSGHQFPNYSSELNVNALLLGDSALYLCASTRGRGADTQYFGPGTRLTVL.

This chain links TRBV9 with TRBJ2-7, with 9 bases that match TRBD1. V lost 4 bases, J lost 3 bases, and 2 bases stayed unmatched. This CDR3 has 13 amino acids. CDR1 SGDLS and CDR2 YYNGEE come from the germline V gene. This CDR3 is CASSQGQGYEQYF. CDR3 DNA: TGTGCCAGCAGCCAGGGACAGGGCTACGAGCAGTACTTC.

The table lists this clone with a count of one. V and J are TRBV28 and TRBJ1-5; the match to TRBD1 covers 11 bases. The CDR3 sequence is 16 residues long. Per the germline V gene, CDR1 is MDHEN and CDR2 is SYDVKM. The junction had 8 bases not matched to a gene; V was cut back by 5 bases and J by 5 bases. The CDR3 reads CASSPGTGGSDQPQHF. For the CDR3, the DNA is TGTGCCAGCAGTCCTGGGACAGGGGGTTCGGATCAGCCCCAGCATTTT.

The chain combines TRBV27 with TRBJ2-7; TRBD2 matches 7 bases. This CDR3 region has 17 residues. V shed 5 bases, J shed 1 base, and the junction held 14 bases outside the gene matches. Germline assignment: CDR1 MNHEY and CDR2 SMNVEV (reference sequence). In nucleotides, the CDR3 is TGTGCCAGCAGTATAACCCCTGTAGGCGGGGGATCCTACGAGCAGTACTTC. Amino acid sequence: CASSITPVGGGSYEQYF.

V and J are TRBV11-3 and TRBJ2-3, with D perhaps matching TRBD1 (6 bases). Germline CDR1 and CDR2: SGHNT and YENEEA. The CDR3 sequence is 15 residues long. Trimming left V 0 bases short and J 2 bases short, with 9 bases between. The CDR3 DNA is TGTGCCAGCAGCTTAGATGGGGGACACACAGATACGCAGTATTTT. This encodes CASSLDGGHTDTQYF.

The CDR3 coding sequence is TGTGCCAGCAGTTACAACCCTTGGACAGATACGCAGTATTTT. Its translation: CASSYNPWTDTQYF. The V and J genes are TRBV6-5 and TRBJ2-3, with unresolved D. The CDR3 is 14 amino acids. CDR1 is MNHEY and CDR2 is SVGAGI in the germline V gene. V dropped 2 bases and J dropped 3 bases, with 9 bases sitting between them.

This clone was detected a few times. This rearrangement joins TRBV7-2 to TRBJ2-7, with 11 bases identical to TRBD2. CDR1 and CDR2 (germline): SGHTA, FQGNSA. This CDR3 has 15 amino acids. Trimming removed 3 bases from V and 7 bases from J; junction bases left unmatched: 8. The chain's CDR3 is CASSFYASGGTEQYF. The CDR3 nucleotides read TGTGCCAGCAGCTTTTATGCTAGCGGGGGGACTGAGCAGTACTTC.

The genes are TRBV5-6 and TRBJ1-6; weak D call: TRBD1 (5 bases). V was trimmed by 1 base and J by 9 bases, leaving 8 bases between them. There are 13 residues in the CDR3. Looked up from germline, CDR1 is SGHDT and CDR2 is YYEEEE. CDR3 region: CASSLPGPSPLHF. The CDR3 DNA reads as TGTGCCAGCAGCTTGCCAGGGCCTTCACCCCTCCACTTT.